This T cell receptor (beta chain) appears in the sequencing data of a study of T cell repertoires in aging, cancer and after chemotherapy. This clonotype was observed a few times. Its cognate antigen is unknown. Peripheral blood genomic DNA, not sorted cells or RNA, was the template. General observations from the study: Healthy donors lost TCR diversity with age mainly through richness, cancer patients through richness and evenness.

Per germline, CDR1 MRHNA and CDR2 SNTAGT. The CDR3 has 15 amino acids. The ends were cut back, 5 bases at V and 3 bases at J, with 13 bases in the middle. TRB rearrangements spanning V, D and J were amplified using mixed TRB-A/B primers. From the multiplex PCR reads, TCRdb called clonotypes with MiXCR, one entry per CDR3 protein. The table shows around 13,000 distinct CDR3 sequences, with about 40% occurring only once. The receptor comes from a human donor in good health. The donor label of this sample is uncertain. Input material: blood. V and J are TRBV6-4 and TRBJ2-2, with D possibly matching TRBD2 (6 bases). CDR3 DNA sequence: TGTGCCAGCAGTTCGCGGTCGGGAGACACCGGGGAGCTGTTTTTT. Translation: CASSSRSGDTGELFF.